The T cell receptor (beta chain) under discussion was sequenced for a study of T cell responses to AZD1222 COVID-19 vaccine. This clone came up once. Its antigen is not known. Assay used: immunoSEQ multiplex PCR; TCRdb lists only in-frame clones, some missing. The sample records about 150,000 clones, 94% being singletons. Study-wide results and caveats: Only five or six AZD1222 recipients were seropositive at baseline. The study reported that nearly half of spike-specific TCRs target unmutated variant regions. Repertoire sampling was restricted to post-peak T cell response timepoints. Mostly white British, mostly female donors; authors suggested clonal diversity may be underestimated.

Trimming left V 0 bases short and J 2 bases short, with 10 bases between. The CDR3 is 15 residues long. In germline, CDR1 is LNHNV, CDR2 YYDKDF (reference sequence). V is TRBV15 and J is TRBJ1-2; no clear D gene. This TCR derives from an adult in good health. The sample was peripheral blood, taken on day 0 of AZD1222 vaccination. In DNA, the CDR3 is TGTGCCACCAGCAGAGATATAGGACGGAACTATGGCTACACCTTC. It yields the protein CATSRDIGRNYGYTF.